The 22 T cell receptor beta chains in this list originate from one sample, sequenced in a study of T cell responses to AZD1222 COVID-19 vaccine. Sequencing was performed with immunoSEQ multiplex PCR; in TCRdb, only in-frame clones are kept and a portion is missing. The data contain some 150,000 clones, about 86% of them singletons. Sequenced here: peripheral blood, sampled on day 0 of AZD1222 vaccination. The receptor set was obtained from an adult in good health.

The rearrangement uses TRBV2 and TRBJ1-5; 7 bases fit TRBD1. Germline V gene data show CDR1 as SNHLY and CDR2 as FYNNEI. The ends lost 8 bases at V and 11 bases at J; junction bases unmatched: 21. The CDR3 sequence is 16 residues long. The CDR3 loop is CASRLTDRTGREAQHF. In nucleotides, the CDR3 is TGTGCCAGCCGACTGACCGATAGGACAGGTCGAGAGGCCCAGCATTTT.

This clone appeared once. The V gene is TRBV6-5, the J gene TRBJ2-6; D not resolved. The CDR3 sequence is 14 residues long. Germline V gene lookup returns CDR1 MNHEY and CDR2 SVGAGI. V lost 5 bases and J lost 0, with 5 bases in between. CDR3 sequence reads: CASSPHSGANVLTF. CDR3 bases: TGTGCCAGCAGTCCCCACTCTGGGGCCAACGTCCTGACTTTC.

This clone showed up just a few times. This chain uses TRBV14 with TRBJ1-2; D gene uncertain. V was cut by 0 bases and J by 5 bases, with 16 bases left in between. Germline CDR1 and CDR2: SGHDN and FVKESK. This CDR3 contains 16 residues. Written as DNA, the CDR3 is TGTGCCAGCAGCCAAGATTGGACTGGGGATCCTTATGGCTACACCTTC. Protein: CASSQDWTGDPYGYTF. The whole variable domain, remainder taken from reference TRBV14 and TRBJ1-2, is EAGVTQFPSHSVIEKGQTVTLRCDPISGHDNLYWYRRVMGKEIKFLLHFVKESKQDESGMPNNRFLAERTGGTYSTLKVQPAELEDSGVYFCASSQDWTGDPYGYTFGSGTRLTVV.

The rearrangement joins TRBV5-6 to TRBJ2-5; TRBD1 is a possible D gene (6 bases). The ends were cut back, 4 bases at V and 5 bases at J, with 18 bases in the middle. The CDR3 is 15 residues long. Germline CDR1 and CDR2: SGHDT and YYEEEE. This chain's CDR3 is CASSLRLGAWETQYF. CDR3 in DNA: TGTGCCAGCAGCCTCCGGCTGGGGGCTTGGGAGACCCAGTACTTC.

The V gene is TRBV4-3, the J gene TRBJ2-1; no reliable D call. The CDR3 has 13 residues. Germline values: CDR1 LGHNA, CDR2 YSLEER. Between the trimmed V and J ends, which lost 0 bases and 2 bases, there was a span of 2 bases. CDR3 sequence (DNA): TGCGCCAGCAGCCAAGAGCCCTACAATGAGCAGTTCTTC. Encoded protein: CASSQEPYNEQFF.

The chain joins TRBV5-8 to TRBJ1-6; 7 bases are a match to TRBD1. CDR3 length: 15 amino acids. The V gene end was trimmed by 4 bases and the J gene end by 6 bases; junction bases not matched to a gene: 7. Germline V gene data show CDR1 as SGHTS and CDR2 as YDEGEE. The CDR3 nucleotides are TGTGCCAGCAGCCCTGGGACAGACTCTAATTCACCCCTCCACTTT. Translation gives CASSPGTDSNSPLHF.

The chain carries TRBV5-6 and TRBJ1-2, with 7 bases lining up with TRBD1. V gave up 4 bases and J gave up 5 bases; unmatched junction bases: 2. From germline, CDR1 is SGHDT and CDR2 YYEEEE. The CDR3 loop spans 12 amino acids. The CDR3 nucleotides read TGTGCCAGCAGCACGGGACAGTATGGCTACACCTTC. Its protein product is CASSTGQYGYTF.

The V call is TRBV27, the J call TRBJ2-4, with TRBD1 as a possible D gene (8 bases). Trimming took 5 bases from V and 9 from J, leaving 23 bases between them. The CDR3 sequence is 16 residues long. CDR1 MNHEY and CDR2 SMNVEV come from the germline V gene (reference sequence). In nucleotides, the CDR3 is TGTGCCAGCAGTCCCCCCACCTGGACAGGGAGGGTCATTCAGTACTTC. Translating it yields CASSPPTWTGRVIQYF.

The CDR3 is CAWSVLAGVGEQYF. CDR3 nucleotides: TGTGCCTGGAGTGTCCTAGCGGGAGTAGGCGAGCAGTACTTC. The chain has TRBV30 and TRBJ2-7; 10 positions match TRBD2. Germline V gene data show CDR1 as GTSNPN and CDR2 as SVGIG (reference sequence). This CDR3 comprises 14 residues. The V segment lost 0 bases and the J segment 6 bases; nucleotides outside the gene matches: 5.

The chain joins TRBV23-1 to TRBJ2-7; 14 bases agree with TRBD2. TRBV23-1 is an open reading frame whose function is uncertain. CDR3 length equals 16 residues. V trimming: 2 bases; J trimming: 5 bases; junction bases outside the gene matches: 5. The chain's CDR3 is CASSQPTSGRANEQYF. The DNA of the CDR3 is TGCGCCAGCAGTCAACCGACTAGCGGGAGGGCCAACGAGCAGTACTTC.

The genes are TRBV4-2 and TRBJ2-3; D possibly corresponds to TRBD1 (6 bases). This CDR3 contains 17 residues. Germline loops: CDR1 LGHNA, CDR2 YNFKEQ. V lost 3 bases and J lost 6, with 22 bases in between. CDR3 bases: TGTGCCAGCAGCCATAGCCGGGCAGGGGATTCCCCCGATACGCAGTATTTT. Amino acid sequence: CASSHSRAGDSPDTQYF.

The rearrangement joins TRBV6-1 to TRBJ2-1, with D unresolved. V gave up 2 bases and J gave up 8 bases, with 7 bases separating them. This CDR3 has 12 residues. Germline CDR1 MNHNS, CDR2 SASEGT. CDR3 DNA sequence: TGTGCCAGCAGTGAAATATTCGATGAGCAGTTCTTC. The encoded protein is CASSEIFDEQFF.

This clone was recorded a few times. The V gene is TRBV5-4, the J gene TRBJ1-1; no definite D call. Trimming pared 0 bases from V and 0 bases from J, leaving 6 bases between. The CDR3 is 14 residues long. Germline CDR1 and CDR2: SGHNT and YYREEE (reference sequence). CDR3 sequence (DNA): TGTGCCAGCAGCTTGGGGCCTATGAACACTGAAGCTTTCTTT. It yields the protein CASSLGPMNTEAFF.

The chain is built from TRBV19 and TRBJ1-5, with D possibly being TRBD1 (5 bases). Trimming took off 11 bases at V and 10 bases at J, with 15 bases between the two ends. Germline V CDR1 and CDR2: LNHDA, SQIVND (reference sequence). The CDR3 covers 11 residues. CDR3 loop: CAGGTRVPQHF. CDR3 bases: TGTGCCGGGGGTACGCGGGTACCCCAGCATTTT.

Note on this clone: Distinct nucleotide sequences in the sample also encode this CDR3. The CDR3 sequence is CASSPGQGHEQYF. As DNA, the CDR3 is TGTGCCAGCTCACCCGGACAGGGCCACGAGCAGTACTTC. The chain recombines TRBV18 with TRBJ2-7; 8 positions agree with TRBD1. Germline V lookup: CDR1 KGHSH, CDR2 LQKENI. After removal of 3 bases from V and 5 bases from J, the junction contained 3 bases not matched to a gene. CDR3 length: 13 amino acids.

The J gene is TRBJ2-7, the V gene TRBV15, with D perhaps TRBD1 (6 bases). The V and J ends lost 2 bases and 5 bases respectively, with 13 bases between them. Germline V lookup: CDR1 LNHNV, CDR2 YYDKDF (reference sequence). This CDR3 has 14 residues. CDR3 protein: CATSRNREMDEQYF. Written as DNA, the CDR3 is TGTGCCACCAGCAGAAACAGGGAAATGGACGAGCAGTACTTC.

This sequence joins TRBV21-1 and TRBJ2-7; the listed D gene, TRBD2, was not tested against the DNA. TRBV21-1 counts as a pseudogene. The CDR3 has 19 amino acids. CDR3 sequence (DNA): TGTGCCAGCAGGCCCGAGGTGGCTAGCGGGAGGGCTAGATCCTACGAGCAGTACTTC. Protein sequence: CASRPEVASGRARSYEQYF.

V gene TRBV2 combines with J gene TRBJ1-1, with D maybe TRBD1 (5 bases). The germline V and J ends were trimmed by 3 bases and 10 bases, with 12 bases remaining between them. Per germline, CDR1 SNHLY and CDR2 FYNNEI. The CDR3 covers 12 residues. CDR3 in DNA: TGTGCCAGCAGTGATGTAATCAGGGTAGCTTTCTTT. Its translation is CASSDVIRVAFF.

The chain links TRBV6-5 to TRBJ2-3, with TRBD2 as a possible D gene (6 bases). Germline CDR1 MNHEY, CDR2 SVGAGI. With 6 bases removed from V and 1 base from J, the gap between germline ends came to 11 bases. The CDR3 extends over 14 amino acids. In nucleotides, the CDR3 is TGTGCCAGCAGGCGGGACTCTGGCACAGATACGCAGTATTTT. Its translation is CASRRDSGTDTQYF.

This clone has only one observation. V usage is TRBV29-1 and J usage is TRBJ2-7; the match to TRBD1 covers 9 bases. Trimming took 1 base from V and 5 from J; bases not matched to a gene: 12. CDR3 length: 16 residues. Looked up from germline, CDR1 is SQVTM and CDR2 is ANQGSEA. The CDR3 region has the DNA TGCAGCGTTGAAGCCTTCGCTGGGACAGGGTTCAACGAGCAGTACTTC. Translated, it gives CSVEAFAGTGFNEQYF.

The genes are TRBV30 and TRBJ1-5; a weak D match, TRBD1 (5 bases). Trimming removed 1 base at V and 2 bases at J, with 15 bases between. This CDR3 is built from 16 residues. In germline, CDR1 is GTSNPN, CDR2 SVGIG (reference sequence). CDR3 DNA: TGTGCCTGGAGTGAGGGGACCGGTTGGGGCAATCAGCCCCAGCATTTT. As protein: CAWSEGTGWGNQPQHF.

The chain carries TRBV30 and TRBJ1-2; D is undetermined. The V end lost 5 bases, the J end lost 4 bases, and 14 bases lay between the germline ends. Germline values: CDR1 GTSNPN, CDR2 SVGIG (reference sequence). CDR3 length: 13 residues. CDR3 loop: CAWAEQTTYGYTF. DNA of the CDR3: TGTGCCTGGGCTGAACAGACTACCTATGGCTACACCTTC.